The present T cell receptor (beta chain) was sequenced within a study of OX40 agonist ivuxolimab in advanced cancers. In terms of the full investigation: Ivuxolimab, which targeted the costimulatory receptor OX40 (CD134), was an agonistic, fully human IgG2 monoclonal antibody. Intravenous ivuxolimab was administered to patients every 2 weeks at six dose levels: 0.01, 0.1, 0.3, 1.5, 3 and 10 mg/kg. The purpose of peripheral TCRbeta sequencing was to test whether ivuxolimab changed TCR sequence diversity and led to clonal T-cell expansion. Among the approximately 50 dose-escalation patients, around 19 had hepatocellular carcinoma, 15 or so melanoma, 9 renal cell carcinoma and 9 head and neck cancer. In the dose-escalation cohort, more than 75% of patients were male, and the mean age was approximately 64 years, with a range of 23 to 79. Patients were allowed to have had prior anti-PD-1, anti-PD-L1 or anti-CTLA-4 therapy, and around 43% of the dose-escalation patients had been treated with checkpoint inhibitors. Three dose-escalation patients achieved partial responses, one with hepatocellular carcinoma and two with cutaneous melanoma. The monotherapy dose-escalation portion (N of about 52 patients) of the phase I ivuxolimab trial is reported in the paper.

The trial excluded patients who had a history of autoimmune disease or who were on systemic immunosuppression. Peripheral blood for TCR sequencing was drawn from every dose cohort at baseline, at cycle 4 day 1 and at cycle 7 day 1. Samples came from an open-label, multicenter, first-in-human phase I dose-escalation trial of ivuxolimab. Adults with locally advanced or metastatic melanoma, renal cell carcinoma, hepatocellular carcinoma or head and neck squamous cell carcinoma were enrolled in the trial. CD4+ and CD8+ T cells were sorted separately from peripheral blood before TCR sequencing. This clone was counted ten times or more. It has no known antigen specificity. The sample holds no much larger clone one base away, and base qualities are not on file. Study-wide findings and limitations: The antigen specificity of the peripheral T cells that underwent clonal expansion was not determined. After ivuxolimab, expanded clones were on average more numerous among CD8+ T cells than among CD4+ T cells. Low levels of normalized T-cell clonal expansion were also seen in some nonresponding patients. In partial responders in the 0.1-3.0 mg/kg groups, normalized peripheral clonal expansion was found to be among the lowest, especially among CD8+ T cells. At doses from 0.1 to 3.0 mg/kg, clonal expansion was seen in both CD4+ and CD8+ blood T cells between baseline and week 6.

Genomic DNA was isolated from the sorted cells so that the TCRbeta CDR3 region could be sequenced. TCRbeta CDR3 regions were sequenced using the immunoSEQ Assay. Here the immuneACCESS table is served through TCRdb, limited to in-frame sequences with V and J called. Missing clones are a known gap in these copies; in checked studies unresolved V genes cover under half, and the rest lacks a known reason. The table for this sample lists about 49,000 clones; roughly nine tenths of them were counted only once. The ten largest account for about 54% of the sample. Sequencing used CD4+ or CD8+ T cells sorted from blood, obtained in a trial of the OX40 agonist ivuxolimab. The sequence was collected from an adult with an advanced solid tumor such as melanoma, head and neck, liver or kidney cancer.

The DNA reads as follows: TGTGCCAGCAGTGCCCCCAAGGTCGGAGGCTCCTACGAGCAGTACTTC. It specifies CASSAPKVGGSYEQYF. The rearrangement joined TRBV6-1 to TRBJ2-7; TRBD2 is possibly the D segment (5 matching bases). Spanning cysteine to phenylalanine, the CDR3 consists of 16 amino acids. Left in the record is the CDR3 DNA by itself, 48 bases read in frame from the first base. For CDR1 and CDR2, the germline V gene lists MNHNS and SASEGT. V is clipped by 4 bases and J by 0 bases, and the sequence between their germline boundaries is 16 bases long.